These 26 T cell receptor beta chains were all obtained from the same sample, sequenced in a study of blood T cells in healthy people across ages. The second PCR ran roughly 7 to 12 cycles with a sample-barcoded 5' primer and J-beta primers. TCRdb re-called the 5' RACE reads through MiXCR, storing one row per CDR3 protein. The sample lists 1,800,000 or so distinct CDR3 sequences; around 42% were seen once. Sequencing input: blood. These receptors were obtained from a human donor in good health.

The chain links TRBV5-1 to TRBJ1-1; weak D call: TRBD1 (5 bases). Germline loops: CDR1 SGHRS, CDR2 YFSETQ. The length of the CDR3 is 15 residues. With 2 bases removed from V and 3 bases from J, the gap between germline ends came to 14 bases. The CDR3 here is CASSFRKGEDTEAFF. DNA for the CDR3: TGCGCCAGCAGCTTCAGAAAAGGGGAGGACACTGAAGCTTTCTTT.

This clonotype was seen ten or more times. The chain combines TRBV7-2 with TRBJ2-3, with a tentative D call TRBD2 (5 bases). The CDR3 sequence is 15 residues long. V shed 8 bases and J shed 5 bases, with 20 bases lying between them. The germline V gene has CDR1 SGHTA and CDR2 FQGNSA. CDR3 bases: TGTGCCAGCTCTCCCCCGACTACCCGGGGAGATACGCAGTATTTT. Amino acids: CASSPPTTRGDTQYF. Looking up the rest from reference TRBV7-2 and TRBJ2-3 gives the full variable domain: GAGVSQSPSNKVTEKGKDVELRCDPISGHTALYWYRQSLGQGLEFLIYFQGNSAPDKSGLPSDRFSAERTGGSVSTLTIQRTQQEDSAVYLCASSPPTTRGDTQYFGPGTRLTVL.

The rearrangement joins TRBV5-1 to TRBJ1-2; no firm D call. The CDR3 is 19 amino acids. V was clipped by 0 bases and J by 0 bases, with 21 bases between them. Germline assignment: CDR1 SGHRS and CDR2 YFSETQ. For the CDR3, the DNA is TGCGCCAGCAGCTTGGGTGCCCAAATCGGACTTTTAGCTAACTATGGCTACACCTTC. Encoded protein: CASSLGAQIGLLANYGYTF.

This sequence joins TRBV24-1 and TRBJ1-5; D remains unclear. Trimming removed 5 bases at V and 3 bases at J, with 7 bases between. The CDR3 spans 13 residues. CDR1 is KGHDR and CDR2 is SFDVKD in the germline V gene. The CDR3 DNA follows: TGTGCCACCAGTGGTCAGTACAATCAGCCCCAGCATTTT. The encoded protein is CATSGQYNQPQHF.

On this clonotype: A much larger clone lies a single base off, so this may be a read error. The genes are TRBV6-2 or TRBV6-3 and TRBJ2-4, with TRBD2 matching 10 bases. The DNA end is a closer match to TRBJ2-7, so the J assignment may be wrong. The CDR3 totals 15 residues. CDR1 is MNHEY, CDR2 SVGEGT, per germline. The CDR3 DNA reads TGTGCCAGCAGTTACTCCACTAGCGGGACCTACGAGCAGTACTTC. This gives the protein CASSYSTSGTYEQYF.

In its sample, this clonotype was seen a few times. The chain carries TRBV4-1 and TRBJ2-7, with 8 bases that match TRBD2. CDR3 length: 14 amino acids. CDR1 MGHRA and CDR2 YSYEKL come from the germline V gene. The V and J ends lost 1 base and 4 bases, in that order; junction bases with no gene match: 3. In DNA form, the CDR3 reads TGCGCCAGCAGCCAAGGGGAGCGGGGGTACGAGCAGTACTTC. Translating gives CASSQGERGYEQYF.

Only a few counts were recorded for this clonotype. V usage is TRBV7-2 and J usage is TRBJ1-4; tentatively, D is TRBD1 (5 bases). Germline V gene data show CDR1 as SGHTA and CDR2 as FQGNSA. V was shortened by 4 bases and J by 11 bases, with 14 bases between the two germline ends. The CDR3 sequence is 13 residues long. The CDR3 reads CASSSSTGAKLFF. The CDR3, as DNA: TGTGCCAGCAGCTCCTCTACAGGAGCCAAACTGTTTTTT.

This clonotype was observed a handful of times. The chain recombines TRBV7-2 with TRBJ2-5; D unresolved. Germline V gene sequence: CDR1 SGHTA, CDR2 FQGNSA. Trimming cost V 7 bases and J 4 bases, with 13 bases left between them. This CDR3 region has 13 residues. This CDR3 reads CASTLPPGETQYF. In DNA, the CDR3 is TGTGCCAGCACCCTGCCTCCCGGAGAGACCCAGTACTTC.

This clonotype was recorded many times. The chain employs TRBV6-5 and TRBJ2-4; no definite D call. Germline assignment: CDR1 MNHEY and CDR2 SVGAGI. Trimming took off 5 bases at V and 0 bases at J, with 5 bases between the two ends. This CDR3 is 13 amino acids long. The CDR3 coding sequence is TGTGCCAGCAGTCAGCTAGCCAAAAACATTCAGTACTTC. Translating gives CASSQLAKNIQYF.

The chain uses TRBV6-2 or TRBV6-3 and TRBJ2-7; D unresolved. V was cut by 7 bases and J by 1 base, with 11 bases left in between. The CDR3 extends over 13 amino acids. The germline gives CDR1 MNHEY, CDR2 SVGEGT. The CDR3 sequence is CASKEVASYEQYF. The CDR3 nucleotides are TGTGCCAGCAAAGAGGTCGCATCCTACGAGCAGTACTTC.

This sequence joins TRBV7-2 and TRBJ2-3; TRBD2 matches at 8 bases. With 5 bases clipped from V and 3 bases from J, the junction kept 13 bases outside the gene matches. CDR3 length equals 17 residues. Germline CDR1 reads SGHTA; CDR2 reads FQGNSA. DNA for the CDR3: TGTGCCAGCAGCCGCAGACTAGCGTCGGCTAGAACAGATACGCAGTATTTT. Translated, it gives CASSRRLASARTDTQYF.

This chain uses TRBV7-9 with TRBJ2-5, with D possibly TRBD2 on 6 matching bases. The end of the DNA is better explained by TRBJ2-7, so the J call may be wrong. Germline CDR1 SEHNR, CDR2 FQNEAQ (reference sequence). The CDR3 loop spans 14 amino acids. Here the CDR3 reads CASSAGPLRHEQYF. CDR3 DNA: TGTGCCAGCAGCGCGGGACCCCTGAGACACGAGCAGTACTTC.

The genes are TRBV20-1 and TRBJ2-3, with TRBD2 matching over 8 bases. The CDR3 loop spans 13 amino acids. Trimming took 6 bases from V and 4 from J; bases not matched to a gene: 6. The V gene's germline CDR1 is DFQATT and CDR2 SNEGSKA (reference sequence). The CDR3 protein is CSAIAGTADTQYF. The DNA for the CDR3 is TGCAGTGCAATAGCGGGGACGGCAGATACGCAGTATTTT.

The rearrangement uses TRBV7-2 and TRBJ2-4; 7 positions agree with TRBD2. V was clipped by 4 bases and J by 4 bases; unmatched bases: 13. This CDR3 has 17 residues. Germline V gene lookup returns CDR1 SGHTA and CDR2 FQGNSA. The CDR3 loop reads CASSYGGGASPKNIQYF. CDR3 coding DNA: TGTGCCAGCAGCTACGGGGGAGGGGCCAGTCCTAAAAACATTCAGTACTTC.

Only one count was recorded for this clonotype. The chain combines TRBV5-6 with TRBJ2-5; 11 bases align to TRBD2. The tail of the sequence fits TRBJ2-7 better, so the J call may be wrong. There are 15 residues in the CDR3. Germline loops: CDR1 SGHDT, CDR2 YYEEEE. CDR3 loop: CASRTRLAGTYEQYF. CDR3 DNA sequence: TGTGCCAGCAGGACCCGACTAGCGGGGACCTACGAGCAGTACTTC.

The sample holds a few counts of this clonotype. The chain recombines TRBV5-4 with TRBJ2-5; 9 bases agree with TRBD1. Germline CDR1 SGHNT, CDR2 YYREEE (reference sequence). V shed 3 bases and J 1 base; nucleotides not matched to a gene: 13. This CDR3 comprises 18 residues. CDR3 region: CASSSVYRGQRGQETQYF. The CDR3 nucleotides are TGTGCCAGCAGCTCGGTTTACAGGGGGCAGAGGGGCCAAGAGACCCAGTACTTC.

The V and J genes are TRBV20-1 and TRBJ1-6, with D unresolved. V was trimmed by 6 bases and J by 10 bases, leaving 19 bases between them. Germline assignment: CDR1 DFQATT and CDR2 SNEGSKA (reference sequence). This CDR3 is 14 amino acids long. The CDR3 nucleotides are TGCAGTGCCCTACCCCCGGGGAGTGAATCACCCCTCCACTTT. It is translated as CSALPPGSESPLHF.

J is TRBJ2-3 and V is TRBV6-2 or TRBV6-3; D gene ambiguous. V gave up 7 bases and J gave up 6 bases, with 17 bases separating them. CDR3 length equals 14 residues. Germline CDR1 and CDR2: MNHEY and SVGEGT. The CDR3 sequence is CASTTPILGDTQYF. CDR3 DNA: TGTGCCAGCACCACACCGATATTAGGGGATACGCAGTATTTT.

The gene calls are TRBV5-1 and TRBJ2-7, with D maybe TRBD1 (6 bases). The CDR3 is 17 residues long. CDR1 and CDR2 (germline): SGHRS, YFSETQ. V gave up 1 base and J gave up 0 bases, with 17 bases separating them. CDR3 DNA sequence: TGCGCCAGCAGCTTGAGACCCCAGGGGCTCAGCTCCTACGAGCAGTACTTC. Its protein product is CASSLRPQGLSSYEQYF.

This clonotype turned up a few times. This chain uses TRBV10-3 with TRBJ1-4; D gene uncertain. The ends were cut back, 3 bases at V and 7 bases at J, with 12 bases in the middle. Germline-derived CDR1 and CDR2 are ENHRY and SYGVKD. This CDR3 comprises 14 residues. CDR3 coding DNA: TGTGCCATCAGTGAAGTGATCGAGGGTGAAAAACTGTTTTTT. Translating gives CAISEVIEGEKLFF.

This clonotype was recorded a few times. The V and J genes are TRBV28 and TRBJ2-3, with D maybe TRBD1 (6 bases). CDR1 and CDR2 (germline): MDHEN, SYDVKM. The CDR3 runs to 14 residues. The germline V and J ends were trimmed by 6 bases and 2 bases, with 12 bases remaining between them. The CDR3: CASSRTEYTDTQYF. The CDR3 nucleotides read TGTGCCAGCAGCAGGACAGAGTACACAGATACGCAGTATTTT.

The V gene is TRBV4-1, the J gene TRBJ2-7, with D unclear. The V gene lost 0 bases and the J gene lost 3 bases, with 6 bases spanning the gap. Germline values: CDR1 MGHRA, CDR2 YSYEKL. The CDR3 extends over 13 amino acids. The CDR3 protein is CASSQDSLYEQYF. The CDR3 DNA is TGCGCCAGCAGCCAAGACAGTCTCTACGAGCAGTACTTC.

This sequence joins TRBV6-2 or TRBV6-3 and TRBJ1-1; D not certain. The CDR3 has 14 amino acids. Trimming stripped 2 bases from V and 5 bases from J, with 12 bases between. Germline V gives CDR1 MNHEY, CDR2 SVGEGT. CDR3 sequence reads: CASSYNFLRTEAFF. CDR3 DNA sequence: TGTGCCAGCAGTTACAATTTCTTGAGGACTGAAGCTTTCTTT.

This clonotype has just a few counts. This may stem from a read error, because a much larger clone lies one nucleotide away. V usage is TRBV4-3 and J usage is TRBJ2-7; 7 bases agree with TRBD1. CDR1 and CDR2 (germline): LGHNA, YSLEER. The CDR3 spans 16 residues. The CDR3 coding sequence is TGCGCCAGCAGCCATGATAGGGACAGAAGCTCCTGCGAGCAGTACTTC. Its protein is CASSHDRDRSSCEQYF.

The V and J genes are TRBV10-3 and TRBJ1-2; D not certain. Germline CDR1 and CDR2: ENHRY and SYGVKD. The CDR3 has 14 amino acids. The V gene lost 10 bases and the J gene lost 5 bases, with 20 bases spanning the gap. The CDR3 nucleotides are TGTGCCACCTTAGGGCACGCCACGGATTATGGCTACACCTTC. Residues: CATLGHATDYGYTF.

This clonotype was seen a handful of times. This CDR3 reads CSAYNPDTQYF. In nucleotides, the CDR3 is TGCAGTGCTTATAACCCTGATACGCAGTATTTT. The chain employs TRBV20-1 and TRBJ2-3; no reliable D call. The CDR3 has 11 amino acids. Trimming shortened V by 5 bases and J by 6 bases, and 9 bases separated the two germline ends. The germline V gene has CDR1 DFQATT and CDR2 SNEGSKA (reference sequence).